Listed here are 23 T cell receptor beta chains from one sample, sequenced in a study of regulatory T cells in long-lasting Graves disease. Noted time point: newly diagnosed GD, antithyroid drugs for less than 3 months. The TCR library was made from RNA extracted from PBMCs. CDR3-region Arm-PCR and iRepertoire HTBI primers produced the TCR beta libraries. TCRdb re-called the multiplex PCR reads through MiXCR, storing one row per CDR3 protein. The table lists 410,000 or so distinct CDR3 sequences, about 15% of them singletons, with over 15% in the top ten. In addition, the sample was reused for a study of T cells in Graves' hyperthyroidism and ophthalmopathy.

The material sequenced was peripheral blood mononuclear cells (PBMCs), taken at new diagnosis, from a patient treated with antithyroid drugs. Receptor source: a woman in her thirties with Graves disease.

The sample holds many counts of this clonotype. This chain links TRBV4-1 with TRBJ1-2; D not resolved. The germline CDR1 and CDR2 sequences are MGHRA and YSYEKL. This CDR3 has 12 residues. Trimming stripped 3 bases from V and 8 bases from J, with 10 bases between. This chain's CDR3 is CASSQGFHGYTF. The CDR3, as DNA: TGCGCCAGCAGCCAGGGCTTTCACGGCTACACCTTC.

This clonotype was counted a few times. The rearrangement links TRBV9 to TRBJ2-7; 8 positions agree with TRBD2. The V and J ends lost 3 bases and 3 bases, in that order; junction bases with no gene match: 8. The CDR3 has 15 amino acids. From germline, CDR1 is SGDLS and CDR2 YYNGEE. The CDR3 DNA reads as TGTGCCAGCAGCGGGGGGGGCGGGAGGTACTACGAGCAGTACTTC. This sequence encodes CASSGGGGRYYEQYF.

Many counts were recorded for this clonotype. The DNA of the CDR3 is TGTGCCATCAGTGAAGGCGACTTGGATACGCAGTATTTT. Amino acid sequence: CAISEGDLDTQYF. This sequence joins TRBV10-3 and TRBJ2-3; D remains ambiguous. Germline values: CDR1 ENHRY, CDR2 SYGVKD. The V end was cut by 3 bases, the J end by 6 bases, with 10 bases between. The CDR3 is 13 residues long.

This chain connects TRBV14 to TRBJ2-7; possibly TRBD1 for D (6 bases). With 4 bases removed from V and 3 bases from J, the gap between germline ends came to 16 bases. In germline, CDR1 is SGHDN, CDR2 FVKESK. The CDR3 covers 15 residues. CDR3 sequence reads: CASSPTSGVYYEQYF. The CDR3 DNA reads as TGTGCCAGCAGCCCCACGTCAGGGGTGTACTACGAGCAGTACTTC.

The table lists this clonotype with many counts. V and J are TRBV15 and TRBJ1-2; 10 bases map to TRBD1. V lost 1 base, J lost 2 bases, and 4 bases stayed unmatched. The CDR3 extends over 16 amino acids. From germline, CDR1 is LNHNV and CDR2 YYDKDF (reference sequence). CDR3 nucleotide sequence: TGTGCCACCAGCAGAGTGCGGACAGGGGGAAACTATGGCTACACCTTC. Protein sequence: CATSRVRTGGNYGYTF.

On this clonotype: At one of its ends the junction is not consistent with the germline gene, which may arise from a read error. The CDR3 nucleotides are TGTGCCAGCAGCGTATATCAGGGGAATAACTATGGCTGCACCTTC. Residues: CASSVYQGNNYGCTF. The rearrangement joins TRBV9 to TRBJ1-2, with D perhaps TRBD1 (6 bases). This CDR3 region has 15 residues. The germline V gene has CDR1 SGDLS and CDR2 YYNGEE.

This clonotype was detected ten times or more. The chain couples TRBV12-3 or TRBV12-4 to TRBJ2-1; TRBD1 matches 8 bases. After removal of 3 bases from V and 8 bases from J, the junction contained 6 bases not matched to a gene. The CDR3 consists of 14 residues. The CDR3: CASSFRTGWYEQFF. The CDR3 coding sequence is TGTGCCAGCAGTTTTAGGACAGGGTGGTATGAGCAGTTCTTC.

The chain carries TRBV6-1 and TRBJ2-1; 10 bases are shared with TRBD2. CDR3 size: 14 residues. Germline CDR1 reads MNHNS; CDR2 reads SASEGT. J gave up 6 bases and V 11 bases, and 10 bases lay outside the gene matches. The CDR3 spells CAGGVAGGSNEQFF. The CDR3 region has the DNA TGTGCCGGTGGGGTAGCGGGAGGTTCCAATGAGCAGTTCTTC.

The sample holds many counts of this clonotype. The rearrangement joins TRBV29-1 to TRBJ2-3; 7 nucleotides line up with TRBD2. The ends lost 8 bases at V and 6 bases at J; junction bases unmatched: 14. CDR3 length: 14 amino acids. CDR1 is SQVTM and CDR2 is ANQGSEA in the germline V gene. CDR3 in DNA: TGCAGCCTAGTAGGGGCGGGAGTGAGGGATACGCAGTATTTT. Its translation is CSLVGAGVRDTQYF.

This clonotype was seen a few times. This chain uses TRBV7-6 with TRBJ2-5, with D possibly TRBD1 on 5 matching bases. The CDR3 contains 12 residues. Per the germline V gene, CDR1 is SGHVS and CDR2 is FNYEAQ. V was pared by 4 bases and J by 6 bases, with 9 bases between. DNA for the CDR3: TGTGCCAGCAGCTCAGGGTTAAAGACCCAGTACTTC. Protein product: CASSSGLKTQYF.

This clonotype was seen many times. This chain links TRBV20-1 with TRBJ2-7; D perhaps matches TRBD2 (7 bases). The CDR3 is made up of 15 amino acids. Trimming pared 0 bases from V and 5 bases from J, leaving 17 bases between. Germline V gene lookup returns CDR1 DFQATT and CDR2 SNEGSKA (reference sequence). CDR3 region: CSARDHLRGGNEQYF. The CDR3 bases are TGCAGTGCTAGAGATCATTTGAGGGGGGGTAACGAGCAGTACTTC.

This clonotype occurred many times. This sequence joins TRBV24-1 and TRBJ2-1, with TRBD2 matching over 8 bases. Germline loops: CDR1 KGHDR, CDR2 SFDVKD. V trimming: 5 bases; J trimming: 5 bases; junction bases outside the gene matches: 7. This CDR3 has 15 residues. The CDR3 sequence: CATSGSAGGHNEQFF. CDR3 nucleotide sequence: TGTGCCACCAGTGGTTCGGCGGGAGGCCACAATGAGCAGTTCTTC.

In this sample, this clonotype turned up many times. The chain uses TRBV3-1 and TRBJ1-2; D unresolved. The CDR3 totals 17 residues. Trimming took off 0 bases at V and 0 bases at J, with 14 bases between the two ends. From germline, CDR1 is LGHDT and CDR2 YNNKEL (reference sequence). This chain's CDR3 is CASSQERRQSANYGYTF. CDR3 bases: TGTGCCAGCAGCCAAGAGAGGCGGCAGTCAGCTAACTATGGCTACACCTTC. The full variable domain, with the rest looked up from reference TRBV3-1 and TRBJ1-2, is DTAVSQTPKYLVTQMGNDKSIKCEQNLGHDTMYWYKQDSKKFLKIMFSYNNKELIINETVPNRFSPKSPDKAHLNLHINSLELGDSAVYFCASSQERRQSANYGYTFGSGTRLTVV.

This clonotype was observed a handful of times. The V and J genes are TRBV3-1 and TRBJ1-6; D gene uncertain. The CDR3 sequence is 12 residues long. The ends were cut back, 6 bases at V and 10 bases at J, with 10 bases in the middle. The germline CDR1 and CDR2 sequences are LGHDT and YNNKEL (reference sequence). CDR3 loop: CASREGPSPLHF. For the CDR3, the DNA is TGTGCCAGCAGGGAAGGGCCATCACCCCTCCACTTT. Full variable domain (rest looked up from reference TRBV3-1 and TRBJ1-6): DTAVSQTPKYLVTQMGNDKSIKCEQNLGHDTMYWYKQDSKKFLKIMFSYNNKELIINETVPNRFSPKSPDKAHLNLHINSLELGDSAVYFCASREGPSPLHFGNGTRLTVT.

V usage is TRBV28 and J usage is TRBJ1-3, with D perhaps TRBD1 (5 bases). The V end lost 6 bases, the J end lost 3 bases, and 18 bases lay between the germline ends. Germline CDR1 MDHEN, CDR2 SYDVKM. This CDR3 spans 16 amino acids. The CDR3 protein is CASRVGGRVFGNTIYF. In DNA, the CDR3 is TGTGCCAGCAGAGTCGGGGGACGGGTGTTTGGAAACACCATATATTTT.

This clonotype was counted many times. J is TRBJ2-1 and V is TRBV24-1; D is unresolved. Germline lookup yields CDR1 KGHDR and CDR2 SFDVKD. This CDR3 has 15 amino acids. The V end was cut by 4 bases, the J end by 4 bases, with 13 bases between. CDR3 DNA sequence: TGTGCCACCAGTGACCCGTCGCTGGGGTACAATGAGCAGTTCTTC. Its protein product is CATSDPSLGYNEQFF.

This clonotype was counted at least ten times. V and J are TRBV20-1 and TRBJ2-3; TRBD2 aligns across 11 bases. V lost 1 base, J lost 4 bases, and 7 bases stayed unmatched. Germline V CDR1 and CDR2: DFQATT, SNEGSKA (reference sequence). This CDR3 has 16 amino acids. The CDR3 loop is CSARAKLAGVADTQYF. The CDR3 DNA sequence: TGCAGTGCTAGAGCCAAACTAGCGGGAGTAGCAGATACGCAGTATTTT.

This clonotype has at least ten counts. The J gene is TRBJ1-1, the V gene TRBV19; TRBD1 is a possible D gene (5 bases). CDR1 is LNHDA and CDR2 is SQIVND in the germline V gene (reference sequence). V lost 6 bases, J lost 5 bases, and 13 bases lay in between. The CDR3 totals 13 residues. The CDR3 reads CASSKGSVTEAFF. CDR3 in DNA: TGTGCCAGTAGCAAGGGGTCCGTAACTGAAGCTTTCTTT.

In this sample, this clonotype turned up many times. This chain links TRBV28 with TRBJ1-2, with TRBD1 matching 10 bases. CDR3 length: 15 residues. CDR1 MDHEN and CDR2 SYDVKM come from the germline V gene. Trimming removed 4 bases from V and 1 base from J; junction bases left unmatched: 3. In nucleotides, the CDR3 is TGTGCCAGCAGTTCCCGGGACAGGGGTAACTATGGCTACACCTTC. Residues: CASSSRDRGNYGYTF.

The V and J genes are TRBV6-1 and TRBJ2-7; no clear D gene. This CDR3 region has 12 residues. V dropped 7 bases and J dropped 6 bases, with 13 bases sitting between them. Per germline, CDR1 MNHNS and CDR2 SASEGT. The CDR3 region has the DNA TGTGCCAGCACGTGGGTGGGCGGCGAGCAGTACTTC. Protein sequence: CASTWVGGEQYF.

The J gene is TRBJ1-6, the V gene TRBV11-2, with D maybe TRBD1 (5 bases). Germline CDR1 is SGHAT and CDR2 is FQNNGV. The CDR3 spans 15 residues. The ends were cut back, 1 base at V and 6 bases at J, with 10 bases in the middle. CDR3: CASSLVERGNSPLHF. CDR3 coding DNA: TGTGCCAGCAGCTTAGTGGAGAGGGGTAATTCACCCCTCCACTTT.

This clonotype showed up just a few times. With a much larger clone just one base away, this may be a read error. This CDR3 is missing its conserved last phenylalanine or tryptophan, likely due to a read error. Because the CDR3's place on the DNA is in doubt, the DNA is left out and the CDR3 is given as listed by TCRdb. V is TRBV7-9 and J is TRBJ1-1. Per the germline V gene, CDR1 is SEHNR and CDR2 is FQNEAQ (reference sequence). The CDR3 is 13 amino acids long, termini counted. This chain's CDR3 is CASSFPSPGGAIL.

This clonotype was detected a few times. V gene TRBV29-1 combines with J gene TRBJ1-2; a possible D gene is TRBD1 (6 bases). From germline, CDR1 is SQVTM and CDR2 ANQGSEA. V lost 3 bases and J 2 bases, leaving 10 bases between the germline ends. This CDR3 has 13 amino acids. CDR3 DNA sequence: TGCAGCGTTGACGGCAGGGGAAACTATGGCTACACCTTC. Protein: CSVDGRGNYGYTF. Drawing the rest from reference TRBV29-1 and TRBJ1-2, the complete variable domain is SAVISQKPSRDICQRGTSLTIQCQVDSQVTMMFWYRQQPGQSLTLIATANQGSEATYESGFVIDKFPISRPNLTFSTLTVSNMSPEDSSIYLCSVDGRGNYGYTFGSGTRLTVV.